This T cell receptor (beta chain) was observed in a study of regulatory T cells in long-lasting Graves disease. Time point indicated: newly diagnosed GD, antithyroid drugs for less than 3 months. The TCR library was prepared using RNA isolated from PBMCs. American Thyroid Association guidelines defined Graves' disease diagnosis. From germline, CDR1 is MNHNS and CDR2 SASEGT. V lost 2 bases and J lost 8, with 9 bases in between. The CDR3 extends over 12 amino acids. Ten or more counts support this clonotype. Researchers made TCR beta libraries by using iRepertoire HTBI primers and running Arm-PCR on CDR3 regions. Each CDR3 protein is one row after TCRdb ran MiXCR on the multiplex PCR reads. The sample has roughly 520,000 distinct CDR3 sequences; approximately 12% are singletons. The data were also submitted as part of a second study, on T cells in Graves' hyperthyroidism and ophthalmopathy. That paper adds: Subjects aged 18 to 65 presented with newly diagnosed hyperthyroidism of less than 2 months' duration. First-round RT-PCR targeting the TCR CDR3 was performed with the HTBI primer set.

The TCR sequence derives from a woman in her 30s with Graves disease. The genes are TRBV6-1 and TRBJ1-2; D perhaps matches TRBD1 (5 bases). The sequencing here drew on peripheral blood mononuclear cells (PBMCs), taken at new diagnosis, from a patient treated with antithyroid drugs. In DNA, the CDR3 is TGTGCCAGCAGTGAACTCAGGGAAGGCTACACCTTC. As protein: CASSELREGYTF.